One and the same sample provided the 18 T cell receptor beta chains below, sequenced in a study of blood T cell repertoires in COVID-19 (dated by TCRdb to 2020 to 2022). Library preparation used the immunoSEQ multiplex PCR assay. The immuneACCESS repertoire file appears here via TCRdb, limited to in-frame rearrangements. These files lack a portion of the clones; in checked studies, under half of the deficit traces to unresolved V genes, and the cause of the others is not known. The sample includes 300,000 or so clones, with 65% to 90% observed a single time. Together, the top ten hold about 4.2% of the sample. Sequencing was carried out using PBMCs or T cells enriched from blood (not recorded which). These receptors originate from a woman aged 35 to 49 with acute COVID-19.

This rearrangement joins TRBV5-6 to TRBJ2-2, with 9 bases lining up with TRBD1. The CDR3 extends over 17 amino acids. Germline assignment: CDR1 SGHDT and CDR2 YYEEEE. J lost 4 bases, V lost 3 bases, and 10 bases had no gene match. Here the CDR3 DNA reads TGTGCCAGCAGCTCGATACAGGGGGCAGGTCTCACCGGGGAGCTGTTTTTT. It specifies CASSSIQGAGLTGELFF.

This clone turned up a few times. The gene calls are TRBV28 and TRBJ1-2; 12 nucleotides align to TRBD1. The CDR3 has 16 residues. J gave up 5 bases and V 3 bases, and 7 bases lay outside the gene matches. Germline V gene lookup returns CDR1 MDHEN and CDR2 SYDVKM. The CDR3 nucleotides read TGTGCCAGCAGTTTGTCCGGGACAGGGGGCAGGTATGGCTACACCTTC. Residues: CASSLSGTGGRYGYTF.

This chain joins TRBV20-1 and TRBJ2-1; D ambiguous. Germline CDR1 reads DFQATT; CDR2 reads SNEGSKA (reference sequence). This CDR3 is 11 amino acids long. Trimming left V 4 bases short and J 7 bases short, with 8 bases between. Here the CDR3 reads CSAKRVNEQFF. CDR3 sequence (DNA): TGCAGTGCTAAGAGAGTAAATGAGCAGTTCTTC.

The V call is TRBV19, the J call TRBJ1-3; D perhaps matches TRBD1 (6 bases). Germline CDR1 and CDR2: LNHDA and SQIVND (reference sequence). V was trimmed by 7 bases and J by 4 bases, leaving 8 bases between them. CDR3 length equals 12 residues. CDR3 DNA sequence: TGTGCCAGTATGGACAGAGGAAACACCATATATTTT. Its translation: CASMDRGNTIYF. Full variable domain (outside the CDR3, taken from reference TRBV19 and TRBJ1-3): DGGITQSPKYLFRKEGQNVTLSCEQNLNHDAMYWYRQDPGQGLRLIYYSQIVNDFQKGDIAEGYSVSREKKESFPLTVTSAQKNPTAFYLCASMDRGNTIYFGEGSWLTVV.

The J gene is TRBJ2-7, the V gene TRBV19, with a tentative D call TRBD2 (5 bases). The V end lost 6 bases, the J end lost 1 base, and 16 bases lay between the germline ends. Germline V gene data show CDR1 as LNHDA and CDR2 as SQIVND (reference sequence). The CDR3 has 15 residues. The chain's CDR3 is CASSPPQTGSYEQYF. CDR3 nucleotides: TGTGCCAGTAGCCCCCCCCAGACGGGATCCTACGAGCAGTACTTC.

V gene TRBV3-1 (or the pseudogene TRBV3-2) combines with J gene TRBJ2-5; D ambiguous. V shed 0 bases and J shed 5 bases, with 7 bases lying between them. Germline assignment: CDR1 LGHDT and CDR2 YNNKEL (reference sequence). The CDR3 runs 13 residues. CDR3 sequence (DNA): TGTGCCAGCAGCCAAGAGAGCCGGGAGACCCAGTACTTC. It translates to CASSQESRETQYF.

CDR3 nucleotides: TGTGCCAGCAGTTACTTTGAAAAGACTAGCGGGAGCCACGAGCAGTACTTC. Translation gives CASSYFEKTSGSHEQYF. The rearrangement joins TRBV6-2 or TRBV6-3 to TRBJ2-7, with 12 bases fitting TRBD2. V gave up 1 base and J gave up 5 bases; unmatched junction bases: 9. This CDR3 is 17 amino acids long. Germline CDR1 MNHEY, CDR2 SVGEGT.

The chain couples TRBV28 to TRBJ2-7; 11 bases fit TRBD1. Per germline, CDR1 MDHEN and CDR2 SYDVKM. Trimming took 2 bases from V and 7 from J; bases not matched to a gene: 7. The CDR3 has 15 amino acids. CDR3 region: CASSLGTGGSREQYF. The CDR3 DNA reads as TGTGCCAGCAGTTTAGGGACAGGGGGTTCTCGGGAGCAGTACTTC.

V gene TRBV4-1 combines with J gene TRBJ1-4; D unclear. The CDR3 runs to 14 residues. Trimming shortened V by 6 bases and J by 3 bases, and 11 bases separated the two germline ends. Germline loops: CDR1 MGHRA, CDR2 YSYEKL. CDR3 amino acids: CASRRPGSNEKLFF. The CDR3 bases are TGCGCCAGCAGACGTCCGGGATCTAATGAAAAACTGTTTTTT.

The CDR3 coding sequence is TGTGCCAGCAGTGTTTTGGGACATCATACCGGGGAGCTGTTTTTT. Translated: CASSVLGHHTGELFF. The chain recombines TRBV2 with TRBJ2-2; D is possibly TRBD1 (6 bases). The germline CDR1 and CDR2 sequences are SNHLY and FYNNEI. The CDR3 is 15 residues long. Trimming pared 4 bases from V and 5 bases from J, leaving 14 bases between.

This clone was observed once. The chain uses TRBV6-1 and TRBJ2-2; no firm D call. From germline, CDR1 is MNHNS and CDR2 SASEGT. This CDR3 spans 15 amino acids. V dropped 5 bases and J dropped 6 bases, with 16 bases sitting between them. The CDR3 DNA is TGTGCCAGCAGTTCACCTTCGACCCGGGCCGGGGAGCTGTTTTTT. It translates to CASSSPSTRAGELFF.

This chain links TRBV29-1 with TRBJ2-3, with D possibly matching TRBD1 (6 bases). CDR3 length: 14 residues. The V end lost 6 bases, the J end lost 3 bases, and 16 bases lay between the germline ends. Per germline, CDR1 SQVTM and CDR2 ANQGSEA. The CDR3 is CSVSPGAPTDTQYF. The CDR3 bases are TGCAGCGTAAGCCCAGGGGCCCCGACAGATACGCAGTATTTT.

The CDR3 DNA sequence: TGTGCCAGCAGAGACAGGGCTGCAGATACGCAGTATTTT. Encoded protein: CASRDRAADTQYF. This sequence joins TRBV11-2 and TRBJ2-3; 7 bases are a match to TRBD1. The CDR3 runs 13 residues. V was pared by 6 bases and J by 4 bases, with 4 bases of the junction left unmatched. Germline assignment: CDR1 SGHAT and CDR2 FQNNGV.

This CDR3 reads CASSQSRGKSYEQYF. The DNA for the CDR3 is TGTGCCAGCAGCCAGTCCAGGGGAAAGTCCTACGAGCAGTACTTC. The rearrangement uses TRBV3-1 (or the pseudogene TRBV3-2) and TRBJ2-7; tentative D call: TRBD1 (6 bases). Germline-derived CDR1 and CDR2 are LGHDT and YNNKEL (reference sequence). CDR3 length: 15 residues. V was pared by 3 bases and J by 1 base, with 13 bases between.

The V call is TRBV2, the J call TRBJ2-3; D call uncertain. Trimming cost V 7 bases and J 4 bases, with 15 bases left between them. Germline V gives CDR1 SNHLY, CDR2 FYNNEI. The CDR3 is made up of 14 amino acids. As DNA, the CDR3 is TGTGCCAGCAAACGCCGACCTGGGCCAGATACGCAGTATTTT. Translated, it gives CASKRRPGPDTQYF.

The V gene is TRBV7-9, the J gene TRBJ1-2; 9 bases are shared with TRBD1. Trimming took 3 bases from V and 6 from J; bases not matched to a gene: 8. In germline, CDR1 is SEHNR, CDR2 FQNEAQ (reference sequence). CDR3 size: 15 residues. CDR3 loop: CASSLEQGAANGYTF. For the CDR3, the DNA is TGTGCCAGCAGCTTGGAACAGGGGGCCGCTAATGGCTACACCTTC.

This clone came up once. This CDR3 reads CASSAPQGWAFF. CDR3 bases: TGTGCCAGCAGTGCCCCCCAGGGTTGGGCTTTCTTT. J is TRBJ1-1 and V is TRBV2; tentative D call: TRBD1 (5 bases). CDR1 SNHLY and CDR2 FYNNEI come from the germline V gene. V gave up 4 bases and J gave up 11 bases, with 14 bases separating them. CDR3 length: 12 residues.

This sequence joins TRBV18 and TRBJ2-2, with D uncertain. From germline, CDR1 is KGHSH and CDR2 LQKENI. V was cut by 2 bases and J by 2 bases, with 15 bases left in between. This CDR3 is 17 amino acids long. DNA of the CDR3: TGTGCCAGCTCACCAAGATCTCTGCAGTCAAACACCGGGGAGCTGTTTTTT. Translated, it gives CASSPRSLQSNTGELFF.